The 22 T cell receptor beta chains presented below share a single source sample, sequenced in a study of cytomegalovirus exposure and HLA in healthy donors. A multiplex PCR was run with 60 Vbeta primers and 13 Jbeta primers. Assay used: immunoSEQ multiplex PCR; TCRdb lists only in-frame clones, some missing. This table holds tens of thousands of clones, approximately 71% found once. The sequencing input was PBMCs. These receptor sequences come from a woman younger than 45 in good health and CMV-seronegative.

A few counts support this clone. The DNA is omitted, as the CDR3 cannot be located on it reliably, and the CDR3 follows TCRdb's listing. The chain couples TRBV7-3 to TRBJ2-1; the table's D call TRBD2 went unverified against the DNA. CDR1 is SGHTA, CDR2 FQGTGA, per germline. The CDR3 adds up to 15 amino acids, both ends counted. CDR3 region: CASSFGSGGGNEQFF.

The V and J genes are TRBV5-6 and TRBJ2-2, with D possibly matching TRBD2 (5 bases). Looked up from germline, CDR1 is SGHDT and CDR2 is YYEEEE. With 6 bases removed from V and 5 bases from J, the gap between germline ends came to 17 bases. The CDR3 is made up of 15 amino acids. The CDR3 region is CASTPAGRGTGELFF. CDR3 coding DNA: TGTGCCAGCACCCCTGCTGGGAGAGGGACCGGGGAGCTGTTTTTT. Based on the CDR3 plus reference TRBV5-6 and TRBJ2-2, the full variable domain is DAGVTQSPTHLIKTRGQQVTLRCSPKSGHDTVSWYQQALGQGPQFIFQYYEEEERQRGNFPDRFSGHQFPNYSSELNVNALLLGDSALYLCASTPAGRGTGELFFGEGSRLTVL.

The V gene is TRBV7-9, the J gene TRBJ1-3; a possible D gene is TRBD1 (6 bases). CDR1 and CDR2 from the germline V gene are SEHNR and FQNEAQ (reference sequence). This CDR3 region has 14 residues. V shed 3 bases and J shed 4 bases, with 10 bases lying between them. The CDR3 region is CASSLGGLGNTIYF. DNA of the CDR3: TGTGCCAGCAGCTTGGGGGGGCTCGGAAACACCATATATTTT.

Of note for this clone: A junction boundary mismatches the germline segment, possibly from a read error. Other DNA sequences in the sample encode the same CDR3. The chain couples TRBV7-2 to TRBJ2-2; 10 bases align to TRBD2. Looked up from germline, CDR1 is SGHTA and CDR2 is FQGNSA. The CDR3 runs to 16 residues. In DNA, the CDR3 is TGTGCCAGCAGCTTAGGAGCGGGGGGGAGAACCGGAGAGCTGTTTTTT. This gives the protein CASSLGAGGRTGELFF.

This clone is medium-sized within its sample. V is TRBV28 and J is TRBJ1-1, with D uncertain. V lost 2 bases, J lost 6 bases, and 10 bases lay in between. Germline loops: CDR1 MDHEN, CDR2 SYDVKM. This CDR3 region has 13 residues. The CDR3 loop is CASSLNRGSEAFF. The CDR3 DNA is TGTGCCAGCAGTTTAAATCGGGGATCTGAAGCTTTCTTT.

J is TRBJ1-1 and V is TRBV7-2; D not resolved. The germline CDR1 and CDR2 sequences are SGHTA and FQGNSA. CDR3 size: 12 residues. The V and J ends lost 3 bases and 7 bases respectively, with 9 bases between them. DNA of the CDR3: TGTGCCAGCAGCTTTTCGTACAGTGAAGCTTTCTTT. It codes for CASSFSYSEAFF.

This sequence joins TRBV6-5 and TRBJ1-2; TRBD1 is a possible D gene (5 bases). The CDR3 sequence is 13 residues long. Germline V lookup: CDR1 MNHEY, CDR2 SVGAGI. V was clipped by 5 bases and J by 2 bases, with 9 bases between them. This CDR3 reads CASSPGGNYGYTF. As DNA, the CDR3 is TGTGCCAGCAGTCCGGGGGGAAACTATGGCTACACCTTC.

In its sample, this clone was seen a few times. This chain joins TRBV6-1 and TRBJ2-4; D might be TRBD1 (5 bases). Trimming left V 2 bases short and J 0 bases short, with 8 bases between. Germline V CDR1 and CDR2: MNHNS, SASEGT. This CDR3 comprises 15 residues. The CDR3 DNA reads as TGTGCCAGCAGTGAACAGGGAAAAGCCAAAAACATTCAGTACTTC. Residues: CASSEQGKAKNIQYF.

The rearrangement links TRBV7-6 to TRBJ2-5, with 15 bases lining up with TRBD2. CDR1 is SGHVS, CDR2 FNYEAQ, per germline. Germline trimming cut 1 base from V and 2 bases from J; bases unmatched to any gene: 8. The CDR3 has 19 residues. CDR3 coding DNA: TGTGCCAGCAGCTTAGTGGGACTAGCGGGGGGTTCGCCACAAGAGACCCAGTACTTC. Residues: CASSLVGLAGGSPQETQYF.

This clone was found a few times. One end of the junction is discordant with germline, which a read error may explain. This sequence joins TRBV5-1 and TRBJ2-1; 8 nucleotides agree with TRBD1. The CDR3 is 15 residues long. Germline values: CDR1 SGHRS, CDR2 YFSETQ. CDR3: CASRHSGGWNNEQFF. The CDR3 DNA reads TGTGCCAGCAGGCACTCAGGGGGCTGGAACAATGAGCAGTTCTTC.

The J gene is TRBJ2-3, the V gene TRBV19; 11 nucleotides align to TRBD2. Germline CDR1 and CDR2: LNHDA and SQIVND (reference sequence). V lost 7 bases to trimming and J lost 5 bases; unmatched junction nucleotides: 8. CDR3 length equals 15 residues. The CDR3 DNA follows: TGTGCCAGTACCCTTAGCGGGGGGGTTAGAGATACGCAGTATTTT. This sequence encodes CASTLSGGVRDTQYF.

In nucleotides, the CDR3 is TGTGCCAGCAGCTTAATCCGCCGGGGACAGACTGGAAACACCATATATTTT. This encodes CASSLIRRGQTGNTIYF. The J gene is TRBJ1-3, the V gene TRBV11-2, with 7 nucleotides matching TRBD1. CDR1 and CDR2 from the germline V gene are SGHAT and FQNNGV. The CDR3 consists of 17 residues. V dropped 2 bases and J dropped 2; count of bases not matched to a gene: 9.

The rearrangement uses TRBV2 and TRBJ2-4; D is perhaps TRBD1 (6 bases). The CDR3 is 14 residues long. Germline-derived CDR1 and CDR2 are SNHLY and FYNNEI. Deletions cut 2 bases from V and 6 bases from J, with 11 bases between. The CDR3 region has the DNA TGTGCCAGCAGTGAACGGCGACAGGCAAACATTCAGTACTTC. This encodes CASSERRQANIQYF.

The chain is built from TRBV11-3 and TRBJ1-1; 8 bases line up with TRBD1. Germline-derived CDR1 and CDR2 are SGHNT and YENEEA. V was clipped by 2 bases and J by 1 base; unmatched bases: 6. The CDR3 is made up of 16 amino acids. Written as DNA, the CDR3 is TGTGCCAGCAGCTTAACAGGGGGGCGGAGGAACACTGAAGCTTTCTTT. Protein: CASSLTGGRRNTEAFF.

This clone appeared a few times. The chain couples TRBV7-9 to TRBJ1-1, with D perhaps TRBD1 (5 bases). This CDR3 has 16 residues. CDR1 and CDR2 from the germline V gene are SEHNR and FQNEAQ (reference sequence). V lost 6 bases to trimming and J lost 3 bases, with 20 bases between them. CDR3 nucleotide sequence: TGTGCCAGCAGACCCCCCTTGACAGCCACTTACACTGAAGCTTTCTTT. It encodes CASRPPLTATYTEAFF. The full variable domain, its missing parts supplied by reference TRBV7-9 and TRBJ1-1, is DTGVSQNPRHKITKRGQNVTFRCDPISEHNRLYWYRQTLGQGPEFLTYFQNEAQLEKSRLLSDRFSAERPKGSFSTLEIQRTEQGDSAMYLCASRPPLTATYTEAFFGQGTRLTVV.

The chain couples TRBV7-9 to TRBJ1-2; the match to TRBD1 covers 7 bases. Germline CDR1 and CDR2: SEHNR and FQNEAQ (reference sequence). The CDR3 is 15 residues long. J lost 0 bases, V lost 5 bases, and 6 bases had no gene match. CDR3 sequence reads: CASSPGTAANYGYTF. In nucleotides, the CDR3 is TGTGCCAGCAGCCCCGGGACAGCCGCTAACTATGGCTACACCTTC. The full variable domain, in which reference TRBV7-9 and TRBJ1-2 provide the parts outside the CDR3, is DTGVSQNPRHKITKRGQNVTFRCDPISEHNRLYWYRQTLGQGPEFLTYFQNEAQLEKSRLLSDRFSAERPKGSFSTLEIQRTEQGDSAMYLCASSPGTAANYGYTFGSGTRLTVV.

The chain is built from TRBV4-3 and TRBJ1-1, with TRBD1 matching 9 bases. Germline values: CDR1 LGHNA, CDR2 YSLEER. The CDR3 length is 15 residues. J was trimmed by 10 bases and V by 2 bases; bases with no gene match: 11. The CDR3 reads CASSQTGTGNRGAFF. DNA for the CDR3: TGCGCCAGCAGCCAAACCGGGACAGGGAATCGGGGAGCTTTCTTT.

CDR3 loop: CASSQDGGPWRGYTF. DNA for the CDR3: TGTGCCAGCAGCCAAGATGGAGGGCCCTGGCGAGGCTACACCTTC. The chain has TRBV14 and TRBJ1-2; D not certain. Trimming shortened V by 0 bases and J by 8 bases, and 16 bases separated the two germline ends. Germline values: CDR1 SGHDN, CDR2 FVKESK. The CDR3 covers 15 residues.

The chain links TRBV15 to TRBJ1-1, with D perhaps TRBD1 (5 bases). With 0 bases removed from V and 6 bases from J, the gap between germline ends came to 14 bases. This CDR3 contains 15 residues. The germline V gene has CDR1 LNHNV and CDR2 YYDKDF (reference sequence). CDR3 sequence (DNA): TGTGCCACCAGCAGAGATCAGGGAGGGTACGCTGAAGCTTTCTTT. It translates to CATSRDQGGYAEAFF.

V is TRBV5-8 and J is TRBJ2-2, with TRBD1 as a possible D gene (5 bases). The CDR3 consists of 19 residues. Trimming removed 0 bases at V and 6 bases at J, with 24 bases between. The V gene's germline CDR1 is SGHTS and CDR2 YDEGEE. The CDR3 region has the DNA TGTGCCAGCAGCTTGGAGCTGGGGCCGACGTACAAGCCAGCCGGGGAGCTGTTTTTT. It encodes CASSLELGPTYKPAGELFF.

A few counts support this clone. The chain carries TRBV2 and TRBJ2-1, with 8 bases lining up with TRBD2. V lost 3 bases and J lost 4; bases outside the gene matches: 8. Germline assignment: CDR1 SNHLY and CDR2 FYNNEI. The CDR3 extends over 16 amino acids. Written as DNA, the CDR3 is TGTGCCAGCAGTGAGGGCGCGCGGGGGGCATACAATGAGCAGTTCTTC. Protein: CASSEGARGAYNEQFF.

Comments on this clone: At one end the junction does not follow the germline gene, possibly because of a read error. The V call is TRBV7-7, the J call TRBJ2-2; D is unresolved. This CDR3 comprises 16 residues. Per germline, CDR1 SSHAT and CDR2 FNYEAQ (reference sequence). DNA of the CDR3: TGTGCTAGCAGCTTAGCCCAGGCTGGATTCCCCGGGGAGCTGTTTTTT. Amino acid sequence: CASSLAQAGFPGELFF.